A selection of T cell receptor beta chains follows, all from one sample in a study of T cell responses to AZD1222 COVID-19 vaccine. The repertoire was sequenced with immunoSEQ multiplex PCR; TCRdb's copy has only in-frame clones and lacks some. The table shows 60,000 to 80,000 clones, with less than 85% occurring only once. Sample: peripheral blood, taken 28 days after the second AZD1222 dose. The receptors were sampled from an adult who received the AZD1222 COVID-19 vaccine. Both conserved end residues are part of each CDR3. The order of the fields is J gene, D gene, V gene, clone size, CDR3 DNA, CDR3 protein. D genes are given only for firm matches. Clone size is shown for a subset of rows, as once, few, many or a class of expanded clone.

J gene: TRBJ2-1; D gene: TRBD1; V gene: TRBV7-2; clone size: .; CDR3 DNA: TGTGCCAGCAGCGTCCAGGGGACAGGGAACAATGAGCAGTTCTTC; CDR3 protein: CASSVQGTGNNEQFF
J gene: TRBJ1-6; D gene: .; V gene: TRBV27; clone size: .; CDR3 DNA: TGTGCCAGCAGTCCCCAAGGCAGCTCTGCTCTTTATAATTCACCCCTCCACTTT; CDR3 protein: CASSPQGSSALYNSPLHF
J gene: TRBJ2-1; D gene: TRBD2; V gene: TRBV19; clone size: few; CDR3 DNA: TGTGCCAGTAGTACGAGTTGGAGCGGGGGGCCCTACAATGAGCAGTTCTTC; CDR3 protein: CASSTSWSGGPYNEQFF
J gene: TRBJ1-5; D gene: TRBD1; V gene: TRBV19; clone size: .; CDR3 DNA: TGTGCCAGTAGTCCGAGGACAGGGAGGGATCAGCCCCAGCATTTT; CDR3 protein: CASSPRTGRDQPQHF
J gene: TRBJ2-5; D gene: TRBD2; V gene: TRBV7-2; clone size: .; CDR3 DNA: TGTGCCAGCAGCTCCGAGCTAAAACTAGCGGGAGCCGACTTC; CDR3 protein: CASSSELKLAGADF
J gene: TRBJ2-7; D gene: TRBD2; V gene: TRBV7-2; clone size: .; CDR3 DNA: TGTGCCAGCAGCTTGGGGGGGTCTTTCGCCTACGAGCAGTACTTC; CDR3 protein: CASSLGGSFAYEQYF
J gene: TRBJ2-2; D gene: TRBD1; V gene: TRBV11-2; clone size: .; CDR3 DNA: TGTGCCAGCAGCTTATGGGGTAGGGGGCGGCCCGGGGAGCTGTTTTTT; CDR3 protein: CASSLWGRGRPGELFF
J gene: TRBJ1-6; D gene: .; V gene: TRBV30; clone size: .; CDR3 DNA: TGTGCCTGGCGAGCTAGTCAAGGAGAGAATTCACCCCTCCACTTT; CDR3 protein: CAWRASQGENSPLHF
J gene: TRBJ1-5; D gene: TRBD1; V gene: TRBV6-1; clone size: few; CDR3 DNA: TGTGCCAGCAGTGACACAGGGGCGGGGGATCAGCCCCAGCATTTT; CDR3 protein: CASSDTGAGDQPQHF
J gene: TRBJ1-4; D gene: .; V gene: TRBV7-9; clone size: .; CDR3 DNA: TGTGCCAGCAGCTTATTTGAAAAACTGTTTTTT; CDR3 protein: CASSLFEKLFF